The next 27 T cell receptor beta chains were all read from a single sample in a study of shared clonotypes between healthy human individuals. TCRdb's table, derived via immunoSEQ multiplex PCR, lists solely in-frame clones and lacks some. The profile shows hundreds of thousands of clones, 74% of them singletons. Sequencing was done on a sample of memory CD4+ T cells sorted from blood. As to subset: CD45RA-negative fraction. These receptors all come from a woman between 25 and 40 years old in good health.

The chain uses TRBV9 and TRBJ1-5; D gene unclear. CDR1 and CDR2 from the germline V gene are SGDLS and YYNGEE. The CDR3 is 15 amino acids. V lost 2 bases to trimming and J lost 2 bases, with 11 bases between them. CDR3 amino acids: CASSVDKRCNQPQHF. For the CDR3, the DNA is TGTGCCAGCAGCGTTGACAAGAGATGCAATCAGCCCCAGCATTTT.

The gene calls are TRBV9 and TRBJ2-5; D not resolved. Deletions cut 0 bases from V and 4 bases from J, with 10 bases between. The CDR3 loop spans 14 amino acids. CDR1 SGDLS and CDR2 YYNGEE come from the germline V gene. The CDR3 is CASSVDRGSETQYF. The CDR3 bases are TGTGCCAGCAGCGTAGATCGTGGTTCAGAGACCCAGTACTTC.

CDR3 DNA: TGCGCCAGCAGCTTGGAAGGGGTGAATGAAAAACTGTTTTTT. This codes for CASSLEGVNEKLFF. The chain joins TRBV5-1 to TRBJ1-4, with a possible D match to TRBD1 (5 bases). V lost 0 bases and J 5 bases, leaving 8 bases between the germline ends. Germline values: CDR1 SGHRS, CDR2 YFSETQ. The CDR3 runs 14 residues. The variable domain in full, completed from reference TRBV5-1 and TRBJ1-4, reads KAGVTQTPRYLIKTRGQQVTLSCSPISGHRSVSWYQQTPGQGLQFLFEYFSETQRNKGNFPGRFSGRQFSNSRSEMNVSTLELGDSALYLCASSLEGVNEKLFFGSGTQLSVL.

A few counts support this clone. This rearrangement joins TRBV29-1 to TRBJ1-1; D may be TRBD1 (6 bases). There are 13 residues in the CDR3. V was clipped by 6 bases and J by 10 bases, with 21 bases between them. CDR1 SQVTM and CDR2 ANQGSEA come from the germline V gene. CDR3 amino acids: CSVLTVGGRRAFF. CDR3 in DNA: TGCAGCGTCCTTACAGTGGGGGGGCGCAGAGCTTTCTTT.

The chain joins TRBV27 to TRBJ2-6, with D perhaps TRBD1 or TRBD2 (5 bases each). V was cut by 0 bases and J by 4 bases, with 10 bases left in between. CDR3 size: 16 residues. CDR1 is MNHEY and CDR2 is SMNVEV in the germline V gene (reference sequence). CDR3 coding DNA: TGTGCCAGCAGTTTATCGTTCGGGGCCGGGGCCAACGTCCTGACTTTC. The encoded protein is CASSLSFGAGANVLTF.

The V and J genes are TRBV2 and TRBJ2-7; 13 bases are shared with TRBD2. The J segment lost 3 bases and the V segment lost 6 bases, leaving 2 bases of the junction unmatched. The CDR3 is 14 amino acids. The germline CDR1 and CDR2 sequences are SNHLY and FYNNEI. Here the CDR3 reads CASRGTSGVYEQYF. CDR3 DNA sequence: TGTGCCAGCAGGGGGACTAGCGGGGTCTACGAGCAGTACTTC.

This chain uses TRBV5-1 with TRBJ2-2; TRBD2 might be the D (5 bases). The CDR3 length is 15 residues. The V gene's germline CDR1 is SGHRS and CDR2 YFSETQ. V dropped 1 base and J dropped 5 bases, with 12 bases sitting between them. The CDR3 here is CASSLLLPGTGELFF. The CDR3 nucleotides are TGCGCCAGCAGCTTGCTCCTCCCGGGGACCGGGGAGCTGTTTTTT.

The chain recombines TRBV28 with TRBJ2-5; the D call may be TRBD1 or TRBD2 (6 bases each). The germline CDR1 and CDR2 sequences are MDHEN and SYDVKM. V lost 3 bases to trimming and J lost 1 base, with 12 bases between them. The CDR3 runs 15 residues. The CDR3 loop is CASSFPGGRQETQYF. The CDR3 bases are TGTGCCAGCAGTTTCCCCGGGGGCCGCCAAGAGACCCAGTACTTC.

The rearrangement joins TRBV7-9 to TRBJ2-7; D not resolved. Germline CDR1 and CDR2: SEHNR and FQNEAQ (reference sequence). V lost 5 bases and J 7 bases, leaving 15 bases between the germline ends. CDR3 length: 13 amino acids. DNA of the CDR3: TGTGCCAGCAGCCTTCGGCCCCCTTTGGAGCAGTACTTC. This encodes CASSLRPPLEQYF.

The V and J genes are TRBV6-5 and TRBJ1-6; 10 bases are shared with TRBD1. CDR1 is MNHEY and CDR2 is SVGAGI in the germline V gene. The CDR3 is 14 amino acids. Losses at the gene ends were 5 bases for V and 9 bases for J; bases not matched to a gene: 4. The CDR3 reads CASSPGQGISPLHF. As DNA, the CDR3 is TGTGCCAGCAGTCCGGGACAGGGGATTTCACCCCTCCACTTT.

The chain is built from TRBV18 and TRBJ1-4; D may be TRBD1 (6 bases). This CDR3 region has 13 residues. The germline V gene encodes CDR1 KGHSH and CDR2 LQKENI. Trimming removed 6 bases at V and 5 bases at J, with 10 bases between. In nucleotides, the CDR3 is TGTGCCAGCTCCGGGGGCAGAAATGAAAAACTGTTTTTT. Amino acids: CASSGGRNEKLFF.

The chain recombines TRBV18 with TRBJ2-1; D possibly corresponds to TRBD1 (5 bases). The CDR3 consists of 15 residues. V lost 3 bases and J lost 3, with 12 bases in between. In germline, CDR1 is KGHSH, CDR2 LQKENI. For the CDR3, the DNA is TGTGCCAGCTCACCCCTAGGGGCCCTCTACAATGAGCAGTTCTTC. Its translation: CASSPLGALYNEQFF.

The chain has TRBV28 and TRBJ1-2, with D hard to call. Germline lookup yields CDR1 MDHEN and CDR2 SYDVKM. The CDR3 spans 14 residues. Trimming pared 5 bases from V and 0 bases from J, leaving 10 bases between. CDR3 DNA: TGTGCCAGCAGTCGCGCTCTAACTAACTATGGCTACACCTTC. This gives the protein CASSRALTNYGYTF.

This chain uses TRBV19 with TRBJ1-1; D uncertain. Per germline, CDR1 LNHDA and CDR2 SQIVND (reference sequence). The germline V and J ends were trimmed by 6 bases and 1 base, with 12 bases remaining between them. This CDR3 comprises 14 residues. The CDR3 is CASSHGRQNTEAFF. Written as DNA, the CDR3 is TGTGCCAGTAGCCACGGACGGCAGAACACTGAAGCTTTCTTT.

This clone has just a few counts. The rearrangement joins TRBV7-2 to TRBJ2-2, with D tentatively TRBD1 (6 bases). V dropped 4 bases and J dropped 1 base, with 13 bases sitting between them. The germline CDR1 and CDR2 sequences are SGHTA and FQGNSA. The CDR3 length is 16 residues. The chain's CDR3 is CASSSSGARNTGELFF. DNA of the CDR3: TGTGCCAGCAGCTCCTCAGGGGCTAGGAACACCGGGGAGCTGTTTTTT. Looking up the rest from reference TRBV7-2 and TRBJ2-2 gives the full variable domain: GAGVSQSPSNKVTEKGKDVELRCDPISGHTALYWYRQSLGQGLEFLIYFQGNSAPDKSGLPSDRFSAERTGGSVSTLTIQRTQQEDSAVYLCASSSSGARNTGELFFGEGSRLTVL.

This chain connects TRBV18 to TRBJ1-3; TRBD1 matches at 9 bases. V lost 5 bases to trimming and J lost 0 bases; unmatched junction nucleotides: 5. Germline CDR1 and CDR2: KGHSH and LQKENI. This CDR3 contains 16 residues. CDR3 coding DNA: TGTGCCAGCTCATCGCTGACAGGGGGCTCTGGAAACACCATATATTTT. Translating it yields CASSSLTGGSGNTIYF.

The chain carries TRBV11-2 and TRBJ2-1; no clear D gene. The ends were cut back, 5 bases at V and 6 bases at J, with 14 bases in the middle. The CDR3 is 14 amino acids. CDR1 is SGHAT, CDR2 FQNNGV, per germline. The CDR3: CASSQDLLLNEQFF. DNA of the CDR3: TGTGCCAGCAGCCAAGACCTTCTCCTCAATGAGCAGTTCTTC.

In this sample, this clone turned up many times. This chain connects TRBV5-4 to TRBJ1-4, with 9 bases aligning to TRBD1. The germline V gene has CDR1 SGHNT and CDR2 YYREEE (reference sequence). V was clipped by 4 bases and J by 8 bases; unmatched bases: 6. The CDR3 has 14 amino acids. CDR3 loop: CASSSTGGGEKLFF. The CDR3 region has the DNA TGTGCCAGCAGCAGTACAGGGGGCGGGGAAAAACTGTTTTTT. Drawing the rest from reference TRBV5-4 and TRBJ1-4, the complete variable domain is ETGVTQSPTHLIKTRGQQVTLRCSSQSGHNTVSWYQQALGQGPQFIFQYYREEENGRGNFPPRFSGLQFPNYSSELNVNALELDDSALYLCASSSTGGGEKLFFGSGTQLSVL.

The rearrangement links TRBV9 to TRBJ1-5; D ambiguous. There are 15 residues in the CDR3. The germline V and J ends were trimmed by 4 bases and 3 bases, with 14 bases remaining between them. CDR1 is SGDLS, CDR2 YYNGEE, per germline. The CDR3 DNA reads TGTGCCAGCAGCACAAACGGGGAAGTCAATCAGCCCCAGCATTTT. Amino acids: CASSTNGEVNQPQHF.

The chain carries TRBV6-5 and TRBJ1-1; no clear D. The V end was cut by 4 bases, the J end by 3 bases, with 12 bases between. The CDR3 covers 14 residues. CDR1 and CDR2 from the germline V gene are MNHEY and SVGAGI. CDR3: CASSLNIEYTEAFF. The CDR3 DNA follows: TGTGCCAGCAGTTTGAACATTGAGTACACTGAAGCTTTCTTT.

The sample holds one count of this clone. The sample has other DNA sequences that encode this CDR3 too. This chain uses TRBV2 with TRBJ1-3; no firm D call. The CDR3 covers 12 residues. Germline V gives CDR1 SNHLY, CDR2 FYNNEI. V was shortened by 8 bases and J by 0 bases, with 5 bases between the two germline ends. The CDR3 DNA follows: TGTGCCAGCGGCCGCTCTGGAAACACCATATATTTT. This encodes CASGRSGNTIYF. The full variable domain, in which reference TRBV2 and TRBJ1-3 provide the parts outside the CDR3, is EPEVTQTPSHQVTQMGQEVILRCVPISNHLYFYWYRQILGQKVEFLVSFYNNEISEKSEIFDDQFSVERPDGSNFTLKIRSTKLEDSAMYFCASGRSGNTIYFGEGSWLTVV.

The J gene is TRBJ1-1, the V gene TRBV5-1; 8 bases match TRBD1. Trimming removed 3 bases from V and 0 bases from J; junction bases left unmatched: 7. Germline lookup yields CDR1 SGHRS and CDR2 YFSETQ. This CDR3 is 16 amino acids long. The CDR3 DNA reads TGCGCCAGCAGCTACGGGACAGGCAAACTGAACACTGAAGCTTTCTTT. This encodes CASSYGTGKLNTEAFF.

In this sample, this clone turned up once. This chain uses TRBV15 with TRBJ2-1; 7 nucleotides align to TRBD2. Germline loops: CDR1 LNHNV, CDR2 YYDKDF (reference sequence). Trimming cost V 1 base and J 2 bases; bases outside gene matches: 11. The length of the CDR3 is 18 residues. CDR3 coding DNA: TGTGCCACCAGCAGAGGAGGGCTAGCGGCAGGAGCCTACAATGAGCAGTTCTTC. It is translated as CATSRGGLAAGAYNEQFF.

The rearrangement joins TRBV7-3 to TRBJ2-1, with 7 bases that match TRBD1. Germline CDR1 reads SGHTA; CDR2 reads FQGTGA. The trim removed 8 bases at V and 6 bases at J, leaving 7 bases unmatched. CDR3 size: 13 residues. Written as DNA, the CDR3 is TGTGCCAGCGGACCCCAGGGGGTCAATGAGCAGTTCTTC. Translated, it gives CASGPQGVNEQFF.

The V call is TRBV19, the J call TRBJ2-2; D uncertain. Trimming shortened V by 3 bases and J by 6 bases, and 2 bases separated the two germline ends. Germline V CDR1 and CDR2: LNHDA, SQIVND (reference sequence). The CDR3 totals 11 residues. The CDR3: CASSIPGELFF. In nucleotides, the CDR3 is TGTGCCAGTAGTATCCCCGGGGAGCTGTTTTTT.

The chain couples TRBV19 to TRBJ2-3; 8 bases match TRBD2. Germline V gene lookup returns CDR1 LNHDA and CDR2 SQIVND (reference sequence). V shed 0 bases and J 3 bases; nucleotides not matched to a gene: 11. The CDR3 length is 18 residues. The CDR3: CASSIESGSSGRTDTQYF. CDR3 bases: TGTGCCAGTAGTATAGAATCGGGGTCGAGCGGGAGAACAGATACGCAGTATTTT.

CDR3 sequence: CSVGPSGSTTQYF. As DNA, the CDR3 is TGCAGCGTTGGCCCCAGCGGGTCGACGACCCAGTACTTC. The V call is TRBV29-1, the J call TRBJ2-5, with TRBD2 as a possible D gene (6 bases). Per germline, CDR1 SQVTM and CDR2 ANQGSEA. This CDR3 spans 13 amino acids. Trimming pared 4 bases from V and 7 bases from J, leaving 16 bases between.